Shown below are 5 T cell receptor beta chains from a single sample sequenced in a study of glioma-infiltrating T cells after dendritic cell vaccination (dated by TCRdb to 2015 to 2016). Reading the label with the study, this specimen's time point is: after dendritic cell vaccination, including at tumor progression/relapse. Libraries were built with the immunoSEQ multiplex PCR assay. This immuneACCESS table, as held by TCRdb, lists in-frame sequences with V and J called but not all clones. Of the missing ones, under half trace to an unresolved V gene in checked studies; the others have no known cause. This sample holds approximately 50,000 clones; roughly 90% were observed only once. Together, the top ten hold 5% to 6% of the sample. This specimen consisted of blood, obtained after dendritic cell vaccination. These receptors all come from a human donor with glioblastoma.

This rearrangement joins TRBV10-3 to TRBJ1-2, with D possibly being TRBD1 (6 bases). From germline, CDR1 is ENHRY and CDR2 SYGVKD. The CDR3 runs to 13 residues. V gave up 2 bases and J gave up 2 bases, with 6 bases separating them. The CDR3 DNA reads TGTGCCATCAGTGAGGACAGGAACTATGGCTACACCTTC. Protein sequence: CAISEDRNYGYTF.

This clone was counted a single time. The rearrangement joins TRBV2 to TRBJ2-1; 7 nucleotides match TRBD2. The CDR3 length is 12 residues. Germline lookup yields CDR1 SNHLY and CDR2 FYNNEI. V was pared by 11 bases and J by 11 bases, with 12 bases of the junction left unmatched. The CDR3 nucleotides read TGTGCCTCCCGGGAAACTAGCGCGAAGCAGTTCTTC. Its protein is CASRETSAKQFF.

Here the CDR3 DNA reads TGTGCCAGCAGCTCACCGGGACTAGCGTTCGAGCAGTACTTC. The encoded protein is CASSSPGLAFEQYF. The chain links TRBV7-2 to TRBJ2-7, with 10 positions matching TRBD2. This CDR3 contains 14 residues. After removal of 4 bases from V and 6 bases from J, the junction contained 6 bases not matched to a gene. Germline V gene sequence: CDR1 SGHTA, CDR2 FQGNSA.

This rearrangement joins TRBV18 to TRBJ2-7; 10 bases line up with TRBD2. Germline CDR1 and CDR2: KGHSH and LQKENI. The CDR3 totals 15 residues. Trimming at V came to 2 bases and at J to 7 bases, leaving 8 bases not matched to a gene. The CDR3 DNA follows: TGTGCCAGCTCACCAAACCTAGCGGGAGCAGGGGAGCAGTACTTC. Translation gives CASSPNLAGAGEQYF.

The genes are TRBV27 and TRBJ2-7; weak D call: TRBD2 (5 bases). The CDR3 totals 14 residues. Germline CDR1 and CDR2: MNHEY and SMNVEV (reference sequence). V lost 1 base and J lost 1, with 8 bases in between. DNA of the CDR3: TGTGCCAGCAGTTTATTCACGGGATCCTACGAGCAGTACTTC. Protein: CASSLFTGSYEQYF.